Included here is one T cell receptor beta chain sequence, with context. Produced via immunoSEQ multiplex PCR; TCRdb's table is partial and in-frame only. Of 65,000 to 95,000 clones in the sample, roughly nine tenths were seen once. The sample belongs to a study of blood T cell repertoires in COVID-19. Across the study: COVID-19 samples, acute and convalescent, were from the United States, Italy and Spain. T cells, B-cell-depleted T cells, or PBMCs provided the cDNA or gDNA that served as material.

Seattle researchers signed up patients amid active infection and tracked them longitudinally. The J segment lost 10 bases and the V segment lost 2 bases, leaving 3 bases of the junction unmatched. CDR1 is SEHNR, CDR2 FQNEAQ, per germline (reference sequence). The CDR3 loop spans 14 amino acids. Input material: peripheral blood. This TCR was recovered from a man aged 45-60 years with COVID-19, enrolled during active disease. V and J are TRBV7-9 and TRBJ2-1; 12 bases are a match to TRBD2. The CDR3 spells CASSLLAGGGEQFF. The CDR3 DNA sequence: TGTGCCAGCAGCTTACTAGCGGGAGGGGGCGAGCAGTTCTTC.